This TCR beta chain was recovered during a study of spatial heterogeneity in lung cancer. This clonotype is classed as medium-sized. Its antigen is unknown. This CDR3 has 14 amino acids. Deletions cut 3 bases from V and 0 bases from J, with 6 bases between. From germline, CDR1 is SGHVS and CDR2 FQNEAQ. General study results and limits: It was found that expanded intratumoral alpha and beta TCR counts tracked tumor mutation counts.

MiXCR, applied by TCRdb to the 5' RACE reads, yields one record per CDR3 protein. The sample has about 3,300 distinct CDR3 sequences; 3% to 4% are singletons. As to time point: sample taken at primary tumor resection. Whole RNA came from tumor, nontumor lung or frozen PBMC and was sequenced without being sorted. This clonotype was sampled from a male donor with early-stage non-small cell lung cancer. The V and J genes are TRBV7-8 and TRBJ1-5; D gene uncertain. The source was lung tumor tissue, collected at surgery. The DNA for the CDR3 is TGTGCCAGCAGCTTCTCAGGTAGCAATCAGCCCCAGCATTTT. This encodes CASSFSGSNQPQHF.